Following are 22 T cell receptor beta chains from one sample sequenced in a study of T cell responses to AZD1222 COVID-19 vaccine. TCRdb's copy holds only in-frame clones and misses some; the assay was immunoSEQ multiplex PCR. The repertoire holds 75,000 to 100,000 clones, with approximately 90% as singletons. Sequencing used peripheral blood, obtained 28 days after the second AZD1222 dose. The receptors derive from an adult who received the AZD1222 COVID-19 vaccine.

The CDR3 spells CASSGEDRVGGEQFF. In nucleotides, the CDR3 is TGTGCCAGCAGTGGCGAAGACAGGGTGGGGGGTGAGCAGTTCTTC. The chain couples TRBV2 to TRBJ2-1; TRBD1 is a possible D gene (7 bases). This CDR3 contains 15 residues. V was clipped by 4 bases and J by 9 bases, with 19 bases between them. Germline CDR1 reads SNHLY; CDR2 reads FYNNEI.

CDR3 DNA: TGTGCCAGCAGCTTAGATGGTTCATATAAAGAGGGCTACACCTTC. This sequence encodes CASSLDGSYKEGYTF. The rearrangement uses TRBV11-3 and TRBJ1-2; D remains unclear. CDR1 and CDR2 from the germline V gene are SGHNT and YENEEA. V was trimmed by 0 bases and J by 8 bases, leaving 16 bases between them. CDR3 length: 15 residues.

The V call is TRBV30, the J call TRBJ1-2; D remains ambiguous. The CDR3 spans 14 residues. V was cut by 1 base and J by 3 bases, with 12 bases left in between. The germline CDR1 and CDR2 sequences are GTSNPN and SVGIG (reference sequence). The CDR3 reads CAWSDFQRYYGYTF. The CDR3 DNA reads TGTGCCTGGAGTGACTTCCAGCGGTACTATGGCTACACCTTC.

This rearrangement joins TRBV5-6 to TRBJ1-6; the D is unclear. The germline V gene has CDR1 SGHDT and CDR2 YYEEEE. CDR3 length equals 14 residues. V lost 4 bases and J 14 bases, leaving 19 bases between the germline ends. CDR3: CASSGMGRDFALHF. The CDR3 DNA reads TGTGCCAGCAGCGGCATGGGCCGCGATTTTGCCCTCCACTTT. Combining the CDR3 with reference TRBV5-6 and TRBJ1-6 gives the whole variable domain DAGVTQSPTHLIKTRGQQVTLRCSPKSGHDTVSWYQQALGQGPQFIFQYYEEEERQRGNFPDRFSGHQFPNYSSELNVNALLLGDSALYLCASSGMGRDFALHFGNGTRLTVT.

The V gene is TRBV29-1, the J gene TRBJ1-1; a weak D match, TRBD1 (6 bases). This CDR3 contains 11 residues. Germline V gene sequence: CDR1 SQVTM, CDR2 ANQGSEA. This CDR3 reads CCFRGGTEAFF. DNA of the CDR3: TGCTGCTTCAGGGGTGGTACTGAAGCTTTCTTT.

The V gene is TRBV3-1 (or the pseudogene TRBV3-2), the J gene TRBJ1-2; D unresolved. V was shortened by 2 bases and J by 7 bases, with 17 bases between the two germline ends. The CDR3 has 15 residues. The germline V gene encodes CDR1 LGHDT and CDR2 YNNKEL (reference sequence). CDR3 sequence (DNA): TGTGCCAGCAGCCAAAGACCACAGACCCTTGGTGGCTACACCTTC. It yields the protein CASSQRPQTLGGYTF.

A single count supports this clone. The chain has TRBV19 and TRBJ2-5, with 9 bases identical to TRBD1. V lost 5 bases to trimming and J lost 0 bases; unmatched junction nucleotides: 10. The CDR3 is 17 amino acids. Germline V gene sequence: CDR1 LNHDA, CDR2 SQIVND (reference sequence). CDR3: CASSGYFGTGNQETQYF. In DNA, the CDR3 is TGTGCCAGTAGTGGGTATTTTGGGACAGGGAACCAAGAGACCCAGTACTTC.

The V gene is TRBV28, the J gene TRBJ1-1; D remains ambiguous. Trimming pared 2 bases from V and 3 bases from J, leaving 7 bases between. The CDR3 is made up of 13 amino acids. Germline V gene data show CDR1 as MDHEN and CDR2 as SYDVKM. CDR3 sequence: CASSLRGHTEAFF. CDR3 in DNA: TGTGCCAGCAGTTTACGAGGGCACACTGAAGCTTTCTTT.

The chain combines TRBV3-1 (or the pseudogene TRBV3-2) with TRBJ2-1; D is perhaps TRBD2 (6 bases). The CDR3 runs 14 residues. Trimming took off 5 bases at V and 0 bases at J, with 8 bases between the two ends. Germline CDR1 reads LGHDT; CDR2 reads YNNKEL (reference sequence). CDR3 sequence: CASSGGSSYNEQFF. CDR3 nucleotide sequence: TGTGCCAGCAGCGGGGGGAGCTCCTACAATGAGCAGTTCTTC.

The V and J genes are TRBV3-1 (or the pseudogene TRBV3-2) and TRBJ1-2, with TRBD1 as a possible D gene (6 bases). The V and J ends lost 5 bases and 7 bases respectively, with 20 bases between them. The CDR3 runs 15 residues. Germline CDR1 reads LGHDT; CDR2 reads YNNKEL (reference sequence). The CDR3 nucleotides are TGTGCCAGCAGCGTTTCCGGGACAAGGACTTTTGGCTACACCTTC. Protein sequence: CASSVSGTRTFGYTF.

CDR3 nucleotides: TGTGCCAGCAGTGAAGAGGCAGCAGGGACAGGAATTTCACCCCTCCACTTT. Amino acid sequence: CASSEEAAGTGISPLHF. V is TRBV2 and J is TRBJ1-6; the match to TRBD1 covers 8 bases. Germline CDR1 and CDR2: SNHLY and FYNNEI. The J segment lost 9 bases and the V segment lost 1 base, leaving 11 bases of the junction unmatched. This CDR3 region has 17 residues.

The rearrangement uses TRBV9 and TRBJ2-3; 8 bases align to TRBD1. CDR1 SGDLS and CDR2 YYNGEE come from the germline V gene. The trim removed 3 bases at V and 6 bases at J, leaving 3 bases unmatched. This CDR3 contains 13 residues. The DNA for the CDR3 is TGTGCCAGCAGCGCGACAGGGGCGGATACGCAGTATTTT. It encodes CASSATGADTQYF.

The chain uses TRBV6-5 and TRBJ2-5; 8 bases line up with TRBD2. Germline-derived CDR1 and CDR2 are MNHEY and SVGAGI. V shed 7 bases, J shed 5 bases, and the junction held 9 bases outside the gene matches. The CDR3 consists of 14 residues. The CDR3 loop is CASTKRGFGETQYF. The DNA for the CDR3 is TGTGCCAGCACCAAGCGGGGGTTCGGCGAGACCCAGTACTTC.

DNA for the CDR3: TGTGCCAGCAGCTTCACGGGTGACACTGAAGCTTTCTTT. This gives the protein CASSFTGDTEAFF. V and J are TRBV9 and TRBJ1-1, with D unclear. The V end was cut by 4 bases, the J end by 3 bases, with 10 bases between. From germline, CDR1 is SGDLS and CDR2 YYNGEE. The CDR3 runs 13 residues.

CDR3: CASSEAGGSYEQYF. For the CDR3, the DNA is TGCGCCAGCAGTGAAGCGGGGGGCTCCTACGAGCAGTACTTC. The J gene is TRBJ2-7, the V gene TRBV10-2; the match to TRBD2 covers 9 bases. In germline, CDR1 is WSHSY, CDR2 SAAADI. The CDR3 is 14 residues long. The V segment lost 3 bases and the J segment 0 bases; nucleotides outside the gene matches: 0.

CDR3 residues: CASSGPTDSYYGYTF. The CDR3 DNA sequence: TGTGCCAGCAGCGGACCGACGGACAGCTACTATGGCTACACCTTC. The chain links TRBV9 to TRBJ1-2, with a possible D match to TRBD1 (6 bases). V lost 3 bases, J lost 3 bases, and 15 bases lay in between. CDR1 SGDLS and CDR2 YYNGEE come from the germline V gene. The CDR3 runs to 15 residues.

The chain links TRBV19 to TRBJ1-5; D is ambiguous. The V end was cut by 1 base, the J end by 2 bases, with 3 bases between. The CDR3 has 13 residues. Germline values: CDR1 LNHDA, CDR2 SQIVND (reference sequence). The CDR3 nucleotides are TGTGCCAGTAGTATAGCGGGCAATCAGCCCCAGCATTTT. Its protein is CASSIAGNQPQHF.

The count of this clone is one. The chain combines TRBV4-1 with TRBJ1-1; TRBD1 aligns across 9 bases. The junction had 2 bases not matched to a gene; V was cut back by 1 base and J by 2 bases. The V gene's germline CDR1 is MGHRA and CDR2 YSYEKL. This CDR3 is built from 15 residues. The CDR3 DNA sequence: TGCGCCAGCAGCCAAGTGGACAGGGGAAACACTGAAGCTTTCTTT. Amino acids: CASSQVDRGNTEAFF.

The J gene is TRBJ1-4, the V gene TRBV7-2; D might be TRBD1 (6 bases). Germline values: CDR1 SGHTA, CDR2 FQGNSA. Trimming stripped 3 bases from V and 7 bases from J, with 12 bases between. CDR3 size: 14 residues. CDR3 sequence (DNA): TGTGCCAGCAGCTTCAGGGGCCCCTTTGAAAAACTGTTTTTT. This encodes CASSFRGPFEKLFF. Combining the CDR3 with reference TRBV7-2 and TRBJ1-4 gives the whole variable domain GAGVSQSPSNKVTEKGKDVELRCDPISGHTALYWYRQSLGQGLEFLIYFQGNSAPDKSGLPSDRFSAERTGGSVSTLTIQRTQQEDSAVYLCASSFRGPFEKLFFGSGTQLSVL.

The chain carries TRBV7-9 and TRBJ1-1, with D unclear. V was pared by 5 bases and J by 1 base, with 8 bases between. The CDR3 has 13 residues. Germline CDR1 SEHNR, CDR2 FQNEAQ (reference sequence). CDR3 in DNA: TGTGCCAGCAGCATACACCCGAACACTGAAGCTTTCTTT. Translating it yields CASSIHPNTEAFF.

The CDR3 DNA follows: TGCGCCAGCAGTGAGATTGATTTGGCCCTCTCCGGTGATGGAAACACCATATATTTT. Translating gives CASSEIDLALSGDGNTIYF. The J gene is TRBJ1-3, the V gene TRBV10-2; D is ambiguous. Germline V gene data show CDR1 as WSHSY and CDR2 as SAAADI. The CDR3 consists of 19 residues. V lost 2 bases, J lost 3 bases, and 23 bases lay in between.

This chain joins TRBV13 and TRBJ2-1; 8 bases fit TRBD2. Losses at the gene ends were 8 bases for V and 2 bases for J; bases not matched to a gene: 2. The CDR3 consists of 13 residues. The germline V gene has CDR1 PRHDT and CDR2 FYEKMQ (reference sequence). The CDR3 spells CASLSGTYNEQFF. Written as DNA, the CDR3 is TGTGCCAGCCTTAGCGGGACCTACAATGAGCAGTTCTTC.